This T cell receptor (beta chain) is from a study of T cell repertoires in cytomegalovirus infection. Study at large: As its CMV epitopes, the study selected recently identified HLA-C-restricted and well-studied HLA-B-restricted targets. Indicated by public TCR beta signatures were CMV infection and matching HLA type.

This CDR3 has 19 residues. The V gene's germline CDR1 is SGHTA and CDR2 FQGNSA. V was pared by 1 base and J by 4 bases, with 14 bases of the junction left unmatched. In this sample, this clonotype turned up a few times. The antigen is not known. Study-wide results and limits: Cumulative public TCR beta family frequency identified carriers of CMV plus the relevant HLA.

Each CDR3 protein is one row after TCRdb ran MiXCR on the reads. This sample carries roughly 800,000 distinct CDR3 sequences, about 29% of them seen once, and the ten largest clones take around 14%. Sequences were derived from cultured CD8+ T cells from PBMCs, sampled from culture after CMV antigen stimulation. This receptor was taken from a human donor in good health (CMV status not recorded). Some clones in this sample may be carry-over from other donors' samples. The chain has TRBV7-2 and TRBJ1-2, with 11 bases fitting TRBD1. CDR3 bases: TGTGCCAGCAGCTTAGTAGGGGACAGGGGGTACGACTTGGGCTATGGCTACACCTTC. Translating gives CASSLVGDRGYDLGYGYTF.